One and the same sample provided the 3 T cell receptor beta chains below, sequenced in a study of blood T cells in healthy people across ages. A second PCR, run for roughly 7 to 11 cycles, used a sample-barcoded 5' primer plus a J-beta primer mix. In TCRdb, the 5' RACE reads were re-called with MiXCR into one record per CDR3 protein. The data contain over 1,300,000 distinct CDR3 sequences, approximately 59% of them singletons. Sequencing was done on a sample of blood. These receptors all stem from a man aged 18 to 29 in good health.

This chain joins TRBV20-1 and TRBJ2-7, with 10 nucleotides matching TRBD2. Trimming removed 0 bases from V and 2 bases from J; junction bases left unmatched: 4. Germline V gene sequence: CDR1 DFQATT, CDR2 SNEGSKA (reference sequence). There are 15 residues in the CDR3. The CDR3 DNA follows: TGCAGTGCTAGAGATAGGACTAGCGGACCCTACGAGCAGTACTTC. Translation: CSARDRTSGPYEQYF.

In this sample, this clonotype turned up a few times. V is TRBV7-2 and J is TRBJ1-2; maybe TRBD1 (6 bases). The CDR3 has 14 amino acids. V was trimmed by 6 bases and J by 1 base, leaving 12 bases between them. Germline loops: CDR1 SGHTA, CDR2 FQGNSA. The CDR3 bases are TGTGCCAGCAGGCCCCGGGGGCTTAACTATGGCTACACCTTC. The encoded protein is CASRPRGLNYGYTF.

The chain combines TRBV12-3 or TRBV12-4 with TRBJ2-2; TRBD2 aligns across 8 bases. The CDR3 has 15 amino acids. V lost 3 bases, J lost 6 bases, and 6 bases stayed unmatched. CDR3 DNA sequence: TGTGCCAGCAGTTTTATGACTAGCGTCGCCGGGGAGCTGTTTTTT. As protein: CASSFMTSVAGELFF.